This passage covers 2 T cell receptor beta chains from one sample sequenced in a study of cytomegalovirus exposure and HLA in healthy donors. The primer mix had 60 Vbeta and 13 Jbeta primers. The method was immunoSEQ multiplex PCR; TCRdb's version includes in-frame clones alone and lacks a portion of them. Among approximately 120,000 clones listed, 81% were seen once. The material sequenced was PBMCs. These receptors were collected from a woman between 25 and 40 years old in good health and CMV-seronegative.

The gene calls are TRBV11-1 and TRBJ2-5, with 12 bases that match TRBD2. Germline V gene lookup returns CDR1 SGHAT and CDR2 FQDESV (reference sequence). The V and J ends lost 5 bases and 4 bases, in that order; junction bases with no gene match: 8. CDR3 length: 16 residues. The CDR3 loop reads CASSHRLAGVSETQYF. Written as DNA, the CDR3 is TGTGCCAGCAGCCACAGACTAGCGGGAGTTTCAGAGACCCAGTACTTC.

This clone was seen only a few times. The genes are TRBV6-6 and TRBJ2-7; D possibly corresponds to TRBD1 (5 bases). The V gene's germline CDR1 is MNHNY and CDR2 SVGAGI (reference sequence). V lost 2 bases, J lost 6 bases, and 14 bases lay in between. This CDR3 has 14 residues. The CDR3 loop reads CASSYGAYSSEQYF. The CDR3, as DNA: TGTGCCAGCAGTTACGGGGCTTACTCGTCCGAGCAGTACTTC.